This TCR beta chain was captured in a study of beta chain features in type 1 diabetes. This clone was seen a few times. Its antigen is as yet unknown. Expressed TCRB transcripts were sequenced because the isolated RNA had all been reverse transcribed beforehand. Here immunoSEQ multiplex PCR was the method, and the copy in TCRdb shows in-frame clones only, minus some. This sample has approximately 160,000 clones; over 7.5% occur once, and the top ten carry 0.5% to 0.65%. Per germline, CDR1 MNHEY and CDR2 SMNVEV (reference sequence). Trimming removed 4 bases at V and 5 bases at J, with 15 bases between. The CDR3 totals 14 residues. Study-wide results and limits: Type 1 diabetes patients had TCRB CDR3s that were shorter (moderately but significantly so) in all four CD4+ subsets. Healthy donors had naive, central memory and Treg TCRB repertoires that appeared less similar than those seen among patients.

The chain employs TRBV27 and TRBJ2-7, with TRBD1 as a possible D gene (7 bases). The specimen sequenced was central memory CD4+ T cells from blood. The sequence was collected from a man aged 18 to 29 in good health. CDR3 sequence (DNA): TGTGCCAGCAGTTGGAGGGGGCGAGTAGACGAGCAGTACTTC. It encodes CASSWRGRVDEQYF.